The 2 T cell receptor beta chains given below trace back to one sample, sequenced in a study of shared clonotypes between healthy human individuals. Sequencing was performed with immunoSEQ multiplex PCR; in TCRdb, only in-frame clones are kept and a portion is missing. In the table there are some 790,000 clones, 72% of which are singletons. What was sequenced was memory CD4+ T cells sorted from blood. Subset indicated: CD45RA-negative fraction. The source is a woman under 40 in good health.

CDR3 DNA sequence: TGTGCCAGTAGTAGGTGGACTAGTTCCGCAGATACGCAGTATTTT. Its translation: CASSRWTSSADTQYF. The rearrangement links TRBV19 to TRBJ2-3; 7 bases map to TRBD2. V shed 4 bases and J 4 bases; nucleotides not matched to a gene: 8. The V gene's germline CDR1 is LNHDA and CDR2 SQIVND (reference sequence). The CDR3 runs 15 residues.

J is TRBJ2-5 and V is TRBV2; perhaps TRBD1 as D (6 bases). Germline loops: CDR1 SNHLY, CDR2 FYNNEI. Trimming took off 8 bases at V and 0 bases at J, with 13 bases between the two ends. This CDR3 comprises 14 residues. CDR3 DNA sequence: TGTGCCAGCGCGATATGGACAGACCAAGAGACCCAGTACTTC. This gives the protein CASAIWTDQETQYF. Full variable domain (missing parts from reference TRBV2 and TRBJ2-5): EPEVTQTPSHQVTQMGQEVILRCVPISNHLYFYWYRQILGQKVEFLVSFYNNEISEKSEIFDDQFSVERPDGSNFTLKIRSTKLEDSAMYFCASAIWTDQETQYFGPGTRLLVL.